What follows are 25 T cell receptor beta chains derived from one specimen sequenced in a study of blood T cell repertoires in COVID-19. This table comes from immunoSEQ multiplex PCR, and its TCRdb copy is limited to in-frame clones, with some not included. The sample lists about 260,000 clones; about 89% were seen once. The source material was peripheral blood. The receptors originated from a man aged 35 to 55 who had recovered from COVID-19.

CDR3 DNA: TGTGCCAGCAGCTTTGTAGACACCGGGGAGCTGTTTTTT. Translated, it gives CASSFVDTGELFF. The chain uses TRBV5-5 and TRBJ2-2; D gene ambiguous. Germline V gives CDR1 SGHKS, CDR2 YYEKEE (reference sequence). Trimming removed 2 bases at V and 3 bases at J, with 5 bases between. The CDR3 length is 13 residues.

The chain employs TRBV4-3 and TRBJ1-2; D uncertain. The V gene's germline CDR1 is LGHNA and CDR2 YSLEER. This CDR3 is built from 14 residues. The V gene lost 5 bases and the J gene lost 5 bases, with 15 bases spanning the gap. The CDR3 is CASSGRQAGYGYTF. In DNA, the CDR3 is TGCGCCAGCAGCGGTCGGCAGGCGGGGTATGGCTACACCTTC.

The J gene is TRBJ2-1, the V gene TRBV19; D perhaps matches TRBD1 (6 bases). Germline V lookup: CDR1 LNHDA, CDR2 SQIVND (reference sequence). CDR3 length: 14 amino acids. With 8 bases removed from V and 1 base from J, the gap between germline ends came to 12 bases. The CDR3 spells CASRQGISYNEQFF. The CDR3 DNA reads TGTGCCAGTCGCCAGGGGATTTCCTACAATGAGCAGTTCTTC.

This chain connects TRBV10-1 to TRBJ2-1; D is unclear. CDR3 length equals 13 residues. V lost 2 bases and J lost 5, with 7 bases in between. In germline, CDR1 is WNHNN, CDR2 SYGVQD (reference sequence). The CDR3 region has the DNA TGCGCCAGCAGTGAGGCGTCCCACAATGAGCAGTTCTTC. This encodes CASSEASHNEQFF.

V and J are TRBV5-6 and TRBJ2-2; TRBD2 might be the D (6 bases). The CDR3 covers 15 residues. Germline assignment: CDR1 SGHDT and CDR2 YYEEEE. Deletions cut 2 bases from V and 1 base from J, with 9 bases between. For the CDR3, the DNA is TGTGCCAGCAGCTTCGCGGGACGGAACACCGGGGAGCTGTTTTTT. It specifies CASSFAGRNTGELFF.

The chain joins TRBV5-1 to TRBJ2-5; no clear D gene. CDR1 is SGHRS and CDR2 is YFSETQ in the germline V gene. Trimming pared 4 bases from V and 3 bases from J, leaving 16 bases between. This CDR3 region has 15 residues. For the CDR3, the DNA is TGCGCCAGCAGCGTTTTGTTGAGCGATGAAGAGACCCAGTACTTC. Its translation: CASSVLLSDEETQYF.

The chain uses TRBV7-9 and TRBJ2-1; D may be TRBD2 (5 bases). The V end lost 2 bases, the J end lost 0 bases, and 11 bases lay between the germline ends. Germline V gene data show CDR1 as SEHNR and CDR2 as FQNEAQ (reference sequence). The CDR3 is made up of 16 amino acids. In DNA form, the CDR3 reads TGTGCCAGCAGCTTAAAGAGGGTGAGCTCCTACAATGAGCAGTTCTTC. This encodes CASSLKRVSSYNEQFF.

This clone showed up just once. The chain recombines TRBV7-9 with TRBJ2-2, with TRBD1 matching over 8 bases. CDR3 length equals 15 residues. J gave up 5 bases and V 3 bases, and 5 bases lay outside the gene matches. Germline V gene lookup returns CDR1 SEHNR and CDR2 FQNEAQ (reference sequence). The CDR3 region is CASSLEDRDTGELFF. In nucleotides, the CDR3 is TGTGCCAGCAGCTTGGAGGACAGGGATACCGGGGAGCTGTTTTTT.

The chain is built from TRBV10-3 and TRBJ2-2; D remains ambiguous. This CDR3 contains 14 residues. V lost 5 bases to trimming and J lost 6 bases, with 13 bases between them. CDR1 and CDR2 (germline): ENHRY, SYGVKD. CDR3 amino acids: CAISKIISPGELFF. CDR3 nucleotide sequence: TGTGCCATCAGTAAAATAATTAGTCCCGGGGAGCTGTTTTTT.

This clone was counted a few times. The chain is built from TRBV7-3 and TRBJ2-5; 7 positions match TRBD2. This CDR3 region has 14 residues. Germline-derived CDR1 and CDR2 are SGHTA and FQGTGA. With V trimmed by 3 bases and J by 4 bases, 5 bases remained unmatched. This chain's CDR3 is CASSLGGIGETQYF. In DNA form, the CDR3 reads TGTGCCAGCAGCTTGGGGGGGATCGGAGAGACCCAGTACTTC.

V gene TRBV7-6 combines with J gene TRBJ2-1, with D unclear. CDR3 size: 11 residues. Germline assignment: CDR1 SGHVS and CDR2 FNYEAQ. Between the trimmed V and J ends, which lost 5 bases and 5 bases, there was a span of 4 bases. The CDR3 region is CASSLHNEQFF. The CDR3 DNA sequence: TGTGCCAGCAGCCTCCACAATGAGCAGTTCTTC.

V gene TRBV29-1 combines with J gene TRBJ1-2; 9 bases agree with TRBD1. The CDR3 is 14 amino acids. The germline CDR1 and CDR2 sequences are SQVTM and ANQGSEA. V was pared by 8 bases and J by 3 bases, with 10 bases of the junction left unmatched. The CDR3 DNA reads as TGCAGCACGACACCGGGACAGGGTGACTATGGCTACACCTTC. This translates into CSTTPGQGDYGYTF.

The V and J genes are TRBV7-9 and TRBJ2-3; maybe TRBD1 (5 bases). There are 13 residues in the CDR3. The germline V gene has CDR1 SEHNR and CDR2 FQNEAQ (reference sequence). With 5 bases removed from V and 3 bases from J, the gap between germline ends came to 9 bases. The CDR3 region has the DNA TGTGCCAGCAGCCGCAGACAGACAGATACGCAGTATTTT. Residues: CASSRRQTDTQYF.

The chain couples TRBV18 to TRBJ2-3; 9 bases are a match to TRBD1. CDR1 is KGHSH, CDR2 LQKENI, per germline. The CDR3 totals 15 residues. V shed 6 bases, J shed 5 bases, and the junction held 9 bases outside the gene matches. In nucleotides, the CDR3 is TGTGCCAGCTCTTCCGACAGGGGGGACCTAGATACGCAGTATTTT. As protein: CASSSDRGDLDTQYF.

Only one count was recorded for this clone. The rearrangement joins TRBV5-1 to TRBJ1-2; 10 bases match TRBD1. Unmatched junction bases numbered 3, after V lost 7 bases and J lost 6 bases. Per the germline V gene, CDR1 is SGHRS and CDR2 is YFSETQ. The CDR3 spans 12 residues. CDR3 nucleotides: TGCGCCAGCGAGGGGACAGGGGATGGCTACACCTTC. Amino acid sequence: CASEGTGDGYTF.

DNA for the CDR3: TGTGCCAGCAATCGACTAGCGGGAGTAGGCTCCTACGAGCAGTACTTC. This encodes CASNRLAGVGSYEQYF. The chain has TRBV28 and TRBJ2-7, with 12 bases identical to TRBD2. The CDR3 covers 16 residues. Germline loops: CDR1 MDHEN, CDR2 SYDVKM. V lost 7 bases and J lost 0; bases outside the gene matches: 7.

This clone was seen only a few times. The chain combines TRBV30 with TRBJ2-7; possibly TRBD2 for D (6 bases). Germline lookup yields CDR1 GTSNPN and CDR2 SVGIG (reference sequence). This CDR3 has 13 residues. V lost 4 bases to trimming and J lost 4 bases, with 14 bases between them. The CDR3 nucleotides are TGTGCCTGGATGCGGGAAGATCATTACGAGCAGTACTTC. This encodes CAWMREDHYEQYF.

The chain combines TRBV6-5 with TRBJ2-1; 12 bases are shared with TRBD2. V trimming: 7 bases; J trimming: 9 bases; junction bases outside the gene matches: 10. CDR3 length equals 15 residues. Per the germline V gene, CDR1 is MNHEY and CDR2 is SVGAGI. This chain's CDR3 is CASMAPGLAGGEQFF. The CDR3 nucleotides read TGTGCCAGCATGGCCCCGGGACTAGCGGGTGGTGAGCAGTTCTTC.

The V gene is TRBV2, the J gene TRBJ1-5, with D possibly being TRBD1 (5 bases). Germline CDR1 SNHLY, CDR2 FYNNEI. The CDR3 sequence is 19 residues long. The V end lost 1 base, the J end lost 4 bases, and 23 bases lay between the germline ends. Here the CDR3 reads CASSEGSPRVGGSNQPQHF. CDR3 DNA: TGTGCCAGCAGTGAAGGATCCCCCCGGGTGGGGGGTTCGAATCAGCCCCAGCATTTT.

The chain has TRBV18 and TRBJ1-1, with a weak D call TRBD1 (5 bases). The ends were cut back, 3 bases at V and 14 bases at J, with 25 bases in the middle. The CDR3 runs 15 residues. Germline lookup yields CDR1 KGHSH and CDR2 LQKENI. Here the CDR3 reads CASSPPTRGGLLCFF. CDR3 sequence (DNA): TGTGCCAGCTCACCGCCCACAAGGGGCGGCCTGTTGTGCTTCTTT.

The chain combines TRBV9 with TRBJ1-2; D unclear. This CDR3 is built from 12 residues. V was clipped by 2 bases and J by 10 bases, with 12 bases between them. The germline V gene has CDR1 SGDLS and CDR2 YYNGEE. The CDR3 nucleotides are TGTGCCAGCAGCGTGGGAGGGAGTGTCTACACCTTC. This sequence encodes CASSVGGSVYTF.

The CDR3 region has the DNA TGTGCCAGTAGCTATAAAGGGGGCCTTGGCTACACCTTC. It encodes CASSYKGGLGYTF. This chain links TRBV19 with TRBJ1-2; 7 nucleotides match TRBD1. Trimming cost V 6 bases and J 7 bases; bases outside gene matches: 8. CDR3 length equals 13 residues. The germline V gene encodes CDR1 LNHDA and CDR2 SQIVND (reference sequence).

J is TRBJ2-5 and V is TRBV19, with a possible D match to TRBD2 (5 bases). Between the trimmed V and J ends, which lost 8 bases and 1 base, there was a span of 8 bases. Germline V gene lookup returns CDR1 LNHDA and CDR2 SQIVND (reference sequence). This CDR3 comprises 12 residues. For the CDR3, the DNA is TGTGCCAGTCGAGAGGGCCAAGAGACCCAGTACTTC. It encodes CASREGQETQYF.

This chain uses TRBV28 with TRBJ1-1; D remains unclear. The V and J ends lost 5 bases and 5 bases respectively, with 18 bases between them. Germline V gene data show CDR1 as MDHEN and CDR2 as SYDVKM. There are 15 residues in the CDR3. CDR3 residues: CASSQTPVGFTEAFF. CDR3 DNA: TGTGCCAGCAGTCAAACACCGGTCGGGTTTACTGAAGCTTTCTTT. Full variable domain (remainder filled in from reference TRBV28 and TRBJ1-1): DVKVTQSSRYLVKRTGEKVFLECVQDMDHENMFWYRQDPGLGLRLIYFSYDVKMKEKGDIPEGYSVSREKKERFSLILESASTNQTSMYLCASSQTPVGFTEAFFGQGTRLTVV.

The chain couples TRBV11-3 to TRBJ1-5; D is unresolved. CDR1 SGHNT and CDR2 YENEEA come from the germline V gene. The V gene lost 3 bases and the J gene lost 4 bases, with 7 bases spanning the gap. The CDR3 runs 13 residues. CDR3 sequence reads: CASSFRQNQPQHF. Here the CDR3 DNA reads TGTGCCAGCAGCTTCAGACAAAATCAGCCCCAGCATTTT.